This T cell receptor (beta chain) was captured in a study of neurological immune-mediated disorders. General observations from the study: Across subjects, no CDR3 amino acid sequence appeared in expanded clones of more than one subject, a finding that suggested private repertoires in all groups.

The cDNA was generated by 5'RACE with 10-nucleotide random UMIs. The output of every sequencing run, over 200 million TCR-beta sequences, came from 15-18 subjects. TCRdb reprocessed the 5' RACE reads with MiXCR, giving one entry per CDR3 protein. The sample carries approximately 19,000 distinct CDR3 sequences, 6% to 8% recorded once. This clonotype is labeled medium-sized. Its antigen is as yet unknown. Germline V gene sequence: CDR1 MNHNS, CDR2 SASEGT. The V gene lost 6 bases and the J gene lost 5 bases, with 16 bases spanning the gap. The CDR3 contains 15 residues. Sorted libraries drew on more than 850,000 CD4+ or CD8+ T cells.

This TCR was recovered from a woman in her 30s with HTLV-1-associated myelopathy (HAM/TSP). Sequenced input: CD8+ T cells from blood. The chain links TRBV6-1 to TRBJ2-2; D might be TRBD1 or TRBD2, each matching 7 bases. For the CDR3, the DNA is TGTGCCAGCAGACCCGACAGGGAGGGGACCGGGGAGCTGTTTTTT. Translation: CASRPDREGTGELFF.